The clone carrying this T cell receptor (beta chain) was found once. The antigen is unknown. The CDR3 sequence is 15 residues long. Trimming stripped 4 bases from V and 0 bases from J, with 11 bases between. Per the germline V gene, CDR1 is SGHRS and CDR2 is YFSETQ. This specimen comes from a study of cytomegalovirus exposure and HLA in healthy donors. Regarding the study as a whole: Accurate prediction of most subjects' HLA-A and HLA-B alleles from TCR beta sequences was reported. Across donors, presence/absence analyses took sequencing depth to be roughly uniform.

PCR employed 60 Vbeta and 13 Jbeta primers. Generated by immunoSEQ multiplex PCR, the TCRdb table keeps only in-frame clones and is missing some. The table includes over 150,000 clones, around 64% detected once. The sequence derives from a woman aged 25 to 39 in good health and CMV-seronegative. Sequenced sample: PBMCs. This chain links TRBV5-1 with TRBJ2-1; D ambiguous. CDR3 protein: CASSELESSYNEQFF. The CDR3 DNA reads TGCGCCAGCAGCGAACTGGAGAGCTCCTACAATGAGCAGTTCTTC.